The next 10 T cell receptor beta chains were all read from a single sample in a study of cytomegalovirus exposure and HLA in healthy donors. Some clones are missing from TCRdb's copy, which holds only in-frame ones; the method was immunoSEQ multiplex PCR. The sample contains roughly 120,000 clones, more than 70% of which appear only once. Sequencing was carried out using PBMCs. All receptors derive from a young man in good health and CMV-seronegative.

The genes are TRBV6-1 and TRBJ1-5, with 7 bases that match TRBD1. V trimming: 4 bases; J trimming: 2 bases; junction bases outside the gene matches: 5. The germline CDR1 and CDR2 sequences are MNHNS and SASEGT. The CDR3 consists of 15 residues. The CDR3 DNA reads as TGTGCCAGCAGTGTTCAGGGGGGTGGCAATCAGCCCCAGCATTTT. Protein sequence: CASSVQGGGNQPQHF.

The gene calls are TRBV19 and TRBJ2-1; TRBD2 aligns across 10 bases. The CDR3 has 15 amino acids. The germline gives CDR1 LNHDA, CDR2 SQIVND (reference sequence). V trimming: 7 bases; J trimming: 5 bases; junction bases outside the gene matches: 8. CDR3 nucleotide sequence: TGTGCCAGTACCGAGGGACTAGCGAGAAACAATGAGCAGTTCTTC. As protein: CASTEGLARNNEQFF.

The chain recombines TRBV30 with TRBJ2-1; maybe TRBD1 (5 bases). Germline V gene lookup returns CDR1 GTSNPN and CDR2 SVGIG (reference sequence). The CDR3 has 14 amino acids. Trimming took 3 bases from V and 7 from J, leaving 16 bases between them. In DNA, the CDR3 is TGTGCCTGGAGGGATTGGGGCAGGAGTAATGAGCAGTTCTTC. Its translation: CAWRDWGRSNEQFF.

The chain employs TRBV5-6 and TRBJ2-2, with D tentatively TRBD1 (5 bases). Germline CDR1 reads SGHDT; CDR2 reads YYEEEE. The V end was cut by 0 bases, the J end by 4 bases, with 10 bases between. This CDR3 spans 15 amino acids. CDR3 DNA: TGTGCCAGCAGCTTGGGGTCAGGGTTCACCGGGGAGCTGTTTTTT. Translation gives CASSLGSGFTGELFF.

V gene TRBV25-1 combines with J gene TRBJ2-2; 10 positions agree with TRBD2. Looked up from germline, CDR1 is MGHDK and CDR2 is SYGVNS. J gave up 5 bases and V 0 bases, and 3 bases lay outside the gene matches. The CDR3 is 16 amino acids. CDR3 sequence reads: CASSEYSGGATGELFF. The CDR3 region has the DNA TGTGCCAGCAGTGAATACAGCGGGGGGGCGACCGGGGAGCTGTTTTTT.

This clone was detected only once. The genes are TRBV29-1 and TRBJ2-5; the match to TRBD2 covers 14 bases. Germline lookup yields CDR1 SQVTM and CDR2 ANQGSEA. With V trimmed by 3 bases and J by 4 bases, 1 base remained unmatched. The CDR3 is 14 residues long. CDR3 region: CSVEGLAGAETQYF. CDR3 DNA: TGCAGCGTTGAGGGACTAGCGGGGGCAGAGACCCAGTACTTC.

The V and J genes are TRBV2 and TRBJ1-1; 7 nucleotides agree with TRBD1. Germline CDR1 reads SNHLY; CDR2 reads FYNNEI. V was pared by 7 bases and J by 1 base, with 3 bases of the junction left unmatched. This CDR3 is 13 amino acids long. CDR3 in DNA: TGTGCCAGCACCTGGACAGGGAACACTGAAGCTTTCTTT. Its translation is CASTWTGNTEAFF.

This clone showed up just once. The rearrangement uses TRBV4-2 and TRBJ2-1, with 11 bases identical to TRBD2. The CDR3 consists of 19 residues. The germline CDR1 and CDR2 sequences are LGHNA and YNFKEQ. V lost 0 bases to trimming and J lost 4 bases; unmatched junction nucleotides: 11. CDR3 sequence (DNA): TGTGCCAGCAGCCAAGATCTAGCGGGAGGTTCCTTACTTTACAATGAGCAGTTCTTC. The encoded protein is CASSQDLAGGSLLYNEQFF.

This clone was detected only once. The chain employs TRBV11-3 and TRBJ2-2; TRBD2 matches at 8 bases. This CDR3 has 16 amino acids. Trimming took 6 bases from V and 0 from J; bases not matched to a gene: 6. Germline CDR1 and CDR2: SGHNT and YENEEA. The CDR3 region has the DNA TGTGCCAGCAGGCGTAGCGGGGTCGCGAACACCGGGGAGCTGTTTTTT. Protein sequence: CASRRSGVANTGELFF.

The gene calls are TRBV18 and TRBJ1-2; D is uncertain. CDR3 size: 14 residues. Trimming took off 2 bases at V and 0 bases at J, with 7 bases between the two ends. Germline lookup yields CDR1 KGHSH and CDR2 LQKENI. The CDR3 protein is CASSPTSTNYGYTF. The CDR3 coding sequence is TGTGCCAGCTCACCAACGTCTACTAACTATGGCTACACCTTC.